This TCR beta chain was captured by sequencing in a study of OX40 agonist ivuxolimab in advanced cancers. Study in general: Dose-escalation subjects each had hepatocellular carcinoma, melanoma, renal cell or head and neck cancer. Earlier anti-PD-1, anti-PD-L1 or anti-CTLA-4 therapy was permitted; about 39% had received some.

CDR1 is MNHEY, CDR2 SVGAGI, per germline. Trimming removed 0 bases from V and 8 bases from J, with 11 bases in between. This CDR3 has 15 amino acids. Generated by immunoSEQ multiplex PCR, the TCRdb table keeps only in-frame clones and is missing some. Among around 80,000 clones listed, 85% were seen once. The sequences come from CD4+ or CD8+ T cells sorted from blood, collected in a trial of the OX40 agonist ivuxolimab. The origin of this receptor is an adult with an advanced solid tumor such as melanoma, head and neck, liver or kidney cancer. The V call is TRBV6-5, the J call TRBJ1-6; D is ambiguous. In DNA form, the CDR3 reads TGTGCCAGCAGTTACTCAAAGGGTAGGGATTCACCCCTCCACTTT. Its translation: CASSYSKGRDSPLHF.